The 24 T cell receptor beta chains in this list originate from one sample, sequenced in a study of molecular identifiers for immune sequencing clone quantification. TCRdb passed the PCR reads through MiXCR, listing each CDR3 protein once. The table lists about 640,000 distinct CDR3 sequences, just under 20% of them singletons, with 0.85% in the top ten. Sequencing input: naive CD8+ T cells from blood, with Jurkat cell RNA spiked in. The subset here: FACS-sorted CD8+CD4-CCR7+CD45RA+ naive T cells. These receptors all stem from a human donor in good health. Some libraries in this study had Jurkat cell RNA spiked in.

This clonotype was counted ten times or more. The chain carries TRBV4-3 and TRBJ1-2, with D unclear. CDR1 and CDR2 from the germline V gene are LGHNA and YSLEER. V dropped 0 bases and J dropped 3 bases, with 14 bases sitting between them. The CDR3 has 16 residues. CDR3 residues: CASSQDFRPGHYGYTF. In DNA, the CDR3 is TGCGCCAGCAGCCAAGATTTCAGGCCGGGTCACTATGGCTACACCTTC.

This clonotype has ten or more counts. V and J are TRBV7-3 and TRBJ2-6; D tentatively fits TRBD1 or TRBD2 (5 bases each). The germline CDR1 and CDR2 sequences are SGHTA and FQGTGA. The CDR3 extends over 17 amino acids. Between the trimmed V and J ends, which lost 5 bases and 0 bases, there was a span of 14 bases. CDR3: CASSPGPLISGANVLTF. CDR3 nucleotides: TGTGCCAGCAGCCCGGGACCGCTCATCTCTGGGGCCAACGTCCTGACTTTC.

This clonotype was detected ten times or more. CDR3 DNA: TGTGCCACTGCTTGGGACAGGGATCAGTATTTT. Residues: CATAWDRDQYF. The chain uses TRBV10-3 and TRBJ2-3; 9 positions agree with TRBD1. The CDR3 has 11 residues. CDR1 is ENHRY, CDR2 SYGVKD, per germline. Losses at the gene ends were 10 bases for V and 12 bases for J; bases not matched to a gene: 8.

This clonotype was detected once. The chain recombines TRBV7-9 with TRBJ2-5; 8 bases are a match to TRBD1. After removal of 5 bases from V and 2 bases from J, the junction contained 7 bases not matched to a gene. This CDR3 has 15 residues. Germline assignment: CDR1 SEHNR and CDR2 FQNEAQ (reference sequence). CDR3 residues: CASSGPDREQETQYF. The CDR3 bases are TGTGCCAGCAGCGGACCGGACAGGGAACAAGAGACCCAGTACTTC.

In this sample, this clonotype turned up once. Just one base apart from a much larger clone, this may be a read error. The chain carries TRBV7-9 and TRBJ2-1; a possible D gene is TRBD1 (6 bases). CDR1 is SEHNR, CDR2 FQNEAQ, per germline (reference sequence). The CDR3 runs 14 residues. The V end lost 0 bases, the J end lost 9 bases, and 12 bases lay between the germline ends. The CDR3, as DNA: TGTGCCAGCAGCTTAGCGGGGGCCCCGACTGAGCAGTTCTTC. Encoded protein: CASSLAGAPTEQFF.

The sample holds one count of this clonotype. The chain joins TRBV7-8 to TRBJ2-7; D possibly corresponds to TRBD1 (5 bases). V dropped 5 bases and J dropped 2 bases, with 13 bases sitting between them. The CDR3 has 14 residues. CDR1 and CDR2 (germline): SGHVS, FQNEAQ. The CDR3: CASSRSRQTYEQYF. As DNA, the CDR3 is TGTGCCAGCAGCCGATCGAGACAGACCTACGAGCAGTACTTC.

This clonotype was detected many times. The gene calls are TRBV12-3 or TRBV12-4 and TRBJ2-6, with 7 bases identical to TRBD1. After removal of 3 bases from V and 2 bases from J, the junction contained 10 bases not matched to a gene. CDR3 length: 18 residues. The CDR3 DNA sequence: TGTGCCAGCAGTTTTTGGTCGGCTGACAGGGCTGGGGCCAACGTCCTGACTTTC. Translation: CASSFWSADRAGANVLTF.

The chain joins TRBV27 to TRBJ2-7; D not certain. Per the germline V gene, CDR1 is MNHEY and CDR2 is SMNVEV (reference sequence). Trimming cost V 8 bases and J 0 bases, with 14 bases left between them. The CDR3 has 14 amino acids. CDR3 loop: CASHPAVSSYEQYF. CDR3 DNA: TGTGCCAGCCATCCCGCGGTCAGCTCCTACGAGCAGTACTTC.

This clonotype was detected ten times or more. The chain links TRBV30 to TRBJ2-7; TRBD1 matches 9 bases. The J segment lost 5 bases and the V segment lost 0 bases, leaving 2 bases of the junction unmatched. This CDR3 region has 13 residues. Germline V lookup: CDR1 GTSNPN, CDR2 SVGIG (reference sequence). CDR3 sequence: CAWSVTGGDEQYF. As DNA, the CDR3 is TGTGCCTGGAGTGTAACAGGGGGCGACGAGCAGTACTTC.

This clonotype came up many times. The chain uses TRBV6-2 or TRBV6-3 and TRBJ1-4; no reliable D call. Trimming removed 0 bases at V and 3 bases at J, with 17 bases between. Germline V gene lookup returns CDR1 MNHEY and CDR2 SVGEGT. CDR3 length equals 18 residues. CDR3 residues: CASSYSGLDVRPNEKLFF. The CDR3 DNA reads as TGTGCCAGCAGTTACTCTGGACTGGACGTTCGCCCTAATGAAAAACTGTTTTTT.

The chain combines TRBV9 with TRBJ2-5, with a weak D call TRBD2 (7 bases). The germline V gene encodes CDR1 SGDLS and CDR2 YYNGEE. Trimming removed 7 bases from V and 1 base from J, with 14 bases in between. This CDR3 region has 14 residues. CDR3 nucleotide sequence: TGTGCCAGCGGGGGGGGGGGCTCCCAAGAGACCCAGTACTTC. Protein product: CASGGGGSQETQYF.

This clonotype was found once. This sequence may be a read error, since a much larger clone differs from it by one base. V and J are TRBV5-4 and TRBJ2-5; no firm D call. The V gene lost 1 base and the J gene lost 4 bases, with 11 bases spanning the gap. The CDR3 has 14 residues. Germline CDR1 is SGHNT and CDR2 is YYREEE (reference sequence). CDR3 in DNA: TGTGCCAGCAGCTTGTTGTCGGAAGGAGAGACCCAGTACTTC. Translation: CASSLLSEGETQYF.

In the case of this clonotype: With a much larger clone just one base away, this may be a read error. This rearrangement joins TRBV27 to TRBJ2-3; the D gene is possibly TRBD2 (5 bases). Germline V gives CDR1 MNHEY, CDR2 SMNVEV (reference sequence). This CDR3 contains 12 residues. The CDR3 DNA reads as TGTGCCGGCAGCGACTATACAGATACGCAGTATTTT. Its translation is CAGSDYTDTQYF.

This clonotype was observed many times. The CDR3 protein is CASSQVTSGPTYEQYF. The CDR3, as DNA: TGTGCCAGCAGCCAAGTCACTAGCGGGCCCACCTACGAGCAGTACTTC. The chain is built from TRBV4-2 and TRBJ2-7, with 9 positions matching TRBD2. J gave up 2 bases and V 1 base, and 6 bases lay outside the gene matches. Per the germline V gene, CDR1 is LGHNA and CDR2 is YNFKEQ. This CDR3 is 16 amino acids long.

To note about this clonotype: A much larger clone differs by one base, so this may be a read error. V is TRBV19 and J is TRBJ1-5; D call uncertain. From germline, CDR1 is LNHDA and CDR2 SQIVND (reference sequence). This CDR3 has 13 residues. V was pared by 5 bases and J by 3 bases, with 8 bases between. The CDR3 coding sequence is TGTGCCAGTAGTGGGATGGTCAATCAGCCCCAGCATTTT. It translates to CASSGMVNQPQHF. Based on the CDR3 plus reference TRBV19 and TRBJ1-5, the full variable domain is DGGITQSPKYLFRKEGQNVTLSCEQNLNHDAMYWYRQDPGQGLRLIYYSQIVNDFQKGDIAEGYSVSREKKESFPLTVTSAQKNPTAFYLCASSGMVNQPQHFGDGTRLSIL.

This clonotype has a count of ten or more. V usage is TRBV10-3 and J usage is TRBJ2-3; D is possibly TRBD1 (6 bases). The V gene's germline CDR1 is ENHRY and CDR2 SYGVKD. The CDR3 runs 15 residues. V was trimmed by 7 bases and J by 0 bases, leaving 14 bases between them. CDR3 nucleotides: TGTGCCATCATGAGGGGGTTATCTAGCACAGATACGCAGTATTTT. Its protein is CAIMRGLSSTDTQYF.

This clonotype has a count of ten or more. The genes are TRBV20-1 and TRBJ1-5; the match to TRBD1 covers 10 bases. Trimming cost V 2 bases and J 1 base; bases outside gene matches: 5. Germline V gene sequence: CDR1 DFQATT, CDR2 SNEGSKA (reference sequence). The CDR3 totals 16 residues. CDR3 sequence: CSARSGQGSSNQPQHF. The DNA of the CDR3 is TGCAGTGCTAGATCGGGACAGGGGTCGAGCAATCAGCCCCAGCATTTT.

This chain joins TRBV27 and TRBJ1-5, with D unclear. Germline CDR1 MNHEY, CDR2 SMNVEV (reference sequence). Trimming removed 1 base from V and 7 bases from J, with 11 bases in between. The CDR3 has 14 residues. CDR3 amino acids: CASSLFPGVQPQHF. The DNA for the CDR3 is TGTGCCAGCAGTTTATTTCCCGGGGTCCAGCCCCAGCATTTT.

In its sample, this clonotype was seen many times. The chain combines TRBV9 with TRBJ1-1, with D perhaps matching TRBD1 (6 bases). The CDR3 is made up of 19 amino acids. Trimming shortened V by 3 bases and J by 1 base, and 25 bases separated the two germline ends. The V gene's germline CDR1 is SGDLS and CDR2 YYNGEE. The CDR3 sequence: CASSAFEQGRPLENTEAFF. The CDR3 DNA is TGTGCCAGCAGCGCGTTCGAACAGGGACGGCCCCTAGAGAACACTGAAGCTTTCTTT.

This clonotype was seen many times. The chain employs TRBV6-2 or TRBV6-3 and TRBJ1-1, with 10 bases fitting TRBD1. Germline CDR1 reads MNHEY; CDR2 reads SVGEGT. The CDR3 contains 16 residues. The V segment lost 2 bases and the J segment 3 bases; nucleotides outside the gene matches: 6. Here the CDR3 DNA reads TGTGCCAGCAGTTACGACGACAGGGGGCTAGACACTGAAGCTTTCTTT. Amino acid sequence: CASSYDDRGLDTEAFF.

The table lists this clonotype with many counts. This chain joins TRBV20-1 and TRBJ1-2; TRBD1 agrees at 7 bases. V shed 1 base and J 1 base; nucleotides not matched to a gene: 12. The CDR3 is 17 residues long. Germline V lookup: CDR1 DFQATT, CDR2 SNEGSKA (reference sequence). The CDR3, as DNA: TGCAGTGCTAGAGTTCGGACAGGTGCTTACCTTAACTATGGCTACACCTTC. It is translated as CSARVRTGAYLNYGYTF.

This clonotype has at least ten counts. This chain uses TRBV4-1 with TRBJ2-3; possibly TRBD1 or TRBD2 for D (7 bases each). The CDR3 is 13 residues long. V lost 7 bases and J 6 bases, leaving 14 bases between the germline ends. The V gene's germline CDR1 is MGHRA and CDR2 YSYEKL. Here the CDR3 DNA reads TGCGCCAGCACAGGGGGGGCCTGGGATACGCAGTATTTT. Residues: CASTGGAWDTQYF.

The table lists this clonotype with a count of one. Being one base from a much bigger clone, this may be a read error. The chain combines TRBV6-5 with TRBJ1-1, with D possibly TRBD1 on 6 matching bases. Looked up from germline, CDR1 is MNHEY and CDR2 is SVGAGI. There are 16 residues in the CDR3. The CDR3 reads CASSLSRGGGNTEASF. DNA for the CDR3: TGTGCCAGCAGTTTGTCCCGCGGAGGGGGGAACACTGAAGCTTCCTTT.

This clonotype was recorded a few times. The V gene is TRBV12-3 or TRBV12-4, the J gene TRBJ2-2; D unclear. CDR3 length: 15 amino acids. V lost 3 bases and J 7 bases, leaving 15 bases between the germline ends. For the CDR3, the DNA is TGTGCCAGCAGTTTTGGTTCGGCAGCTTTCGGGGAGCTGTTTTTT. It codes for CASSFGSAAFGELFF.